The 27 T cell receptor beta chains below were found in one sample sequenced in a study of blood T cell repertoires in COVID-19. Here immunoSEQ multiplex PCR was the method, and the copy in TCRdb shows in-frame clones only, minus some. Seen here are 80,000 to 100,000 clones, more than 75% observed once, and the top ten hold 20%. The specimen was peripheral blood. These receptors originate from a human donor in a cohort sampled during active COVID-19.

The J gene is TRBJ1-2, the V gene TRBV5-1; 8 positions agree with TRBD1. The V gene end was trimmed by 0 bases and the J gene end by 5 bases; junction bases not matched to a gene: 6. CDR1 SGHRS and CDR2 YFSETQ come from the germline V gene. The CDR3 consists of 15 residues. The CDR3 DNA is TGCGCCAGCAGCTTGGCAGGGGGCAGGGGGTATGGCTACACCTTC. Protein product: CASSLAGGRGYGYTF.

This sequence joins TRBV10-3 and TRBJ1-6; 8 nucleotides align to TRBD1. The germline CDR1 and CDR2 sequences are ENHRY and SYGVKD. The CDR3 has 14 residues. The trim removed 6 bases at V and 8 bases at J, leaving 6 bases unmatched. CDR3 bases: TGTGCCATCAGGACGGACAGGGAATATTCACCCCTCCACTTT. Amino acid sequence: CAIRTDREYSPLHF.

This chain joins TRBV2 and TRBJ1-6; possible D gene TRBD1, 5 bases. Germline CDR1 and CDR2: SNHLY and FYNNEI. V lost 7 bases and J lost 1, with 8 bases in between. This CDR3 spans 14 amino acids. The DNA of the CDR3 is TGTGCCAGCACGGGGGGGTCCTATAATTCACCCCTCCACTTT. Translated, it gives CASTGGSYNSPLHF.

The rearrangement links TRBV6-1 to TRBJ2-6, with D tentatively TRBD2 (6 bases). CDR3 length: 20 amino acids. Germline V gives CDR1 MNHNS, CDR2 SASEGT. Trimming cost V 4 bases and J 0 bases, with 22 bases left between them. The CDR3 nucleotides are TGTGCCAGCAGTGTTTTTCGGCGTGGGAGGCAGTTCTCTGGGGCCAACGTCCTGACTTTC. As protein: CASSVFRRGRQFSGANVLTF.

The CDR3 spells CASSPTMSVGYKLFF. In DNA form, the CDR3 reads TGTGCCAGCAGCCCGACTATGTCAGTGGGCTATAAACTGTTTTTT. V usage is TRBV9 and J usage is TRBJ1-4; D remains ambiguous. Per the germline V gene, CDR1 is SGDLS and CDR2 is YYNGEE. V was cut by 4 bases and J by 11 bases, with 21 bases left in between. This CDR3 has 15 amino acids.

The sample holds one count of this clone. V gene TRBV18 combines with J gene TRBJ2-3; D is possibly TRBD1 (5 bases). V lost 2 bases to trimming and J lost 0 bases, with 12 bases between them. Germline CDR1 and CDR2: KGHSH and LQKENI. The CDR3 spans 16 residues. In nucleotides, the CDR3 is TGTGCCAGCTCACCAGGCCCAGGGCAGAGCACAGATACGCAGTATTTT. This translates into CASSPGPGQSTDTQYF.

The chain combines TRBV2 with TRBJ2-7, with TRBD2 as a possible D gene (7 bases). This CDR3 is built from 16 residues. V lost 6 bases and J lost 3, with 21 bases in between. Germline CDR1 reads SNHLY; CDR2 reads FYNNEI. As DNA, the CDR3 is TGTGCCAGCAGAGCGGTGGGGGGGCCCGGGTACTACGAGCAGTACTTC. Protein product: CASRAVGGPGYYEQYF.

V usage is TRBV19 and J usage is TRBJ2-1, with D possibly matching TRBD2 (6 bases). The V gene's germline CDR1 is LNHDA and CDR2 SQIVND (reference sequence). This CDR3 has 16 amino acids. Trimming took 1 base from V and 9 from J, leaving 19 bases between them. The CDR3 region is CASSIVDSGGTGEQFF. In DNA form, the CDR3 reads TGTGCCAGTAGTATAGTGGATTCCGGGGGTACCGGTGAGCAGTTCTTC.

The chain carries TRBV12-3 or TRBV12-4 and TRBJ2-5; TRBD1 matches 7 bases. The CDR3 is made up of 13 amino acids. Trimming took 7 bases from V and 1 from J; bases not matched to a gene: 3. The CDR3 protein is CASTGDSQETQYF. CDR3 nucleotide sequence: TGTGCCAGCACAGGGGACAGCCAAGAGACCCAGTACTTC.

The V call is TRBV4-2, the J call TRBJ1-6; 9 nucleotides align to TRBD1. Trimming removed 3 bases from V and 5 bases from J; junction bases left unmatched: 5. This CDR3 spans 16 amino acids. CDR1 and CDR2 from the germline V gene are LGHNA and YNFKEQ. Here the CDR3 DNA reads TGTGCCAGCAGCCAGAGGGACAGGGCTAATAATTCACCCCTCCACTTT. Its translation: CASSQRDRANNSPLHF.

The chain links TRBV13 to TRBJ2-4; 9 nucleotides align to TRBD2. The CDR3 spans 14 residues. CDR1 and CDR2 from the germline V gene are PRHDT and FYEKMQ (reference sequence). V lost 1 base and J lost 9; bases outside the gene matches: 4. Here the CDR3 DNA reads TGTGCCAGCAGCTTAGCTAGCGGGAAGATCATTCAGTACTTC. It codes for CASSLASGKIIQYF.

The chain uses TRBV6-5 and TRBJ1-6; 7 nucleotides align to TRBD1. This CDR3 is built from 13 residues. V trimming: 11 bases; J trimming: 8 bases; junction bases outside the gene matches: 9. Germline assignment: CDR1 MNHEY and CDR2 SVGAGI. In DNA, the CDR3 is TGTGCCTCCACCCTCCAGGGGGATTCACCCCTCCACTTT. This gives the protein CASTLQGDSPLHF.

The rearrangement uses TRBV6-5 and TRBJ1-5, with D perhaps TRBD1 (6 bases). V dropped 5 bases and J dropped 7 bases, with 18 bases sitting between them. Germline V lookup: CDR1 MNHEY, CDR2 SVGAGI. The CDR3 runs to 15 residues. The CDR3 DNA sequence: TGTGCCAGCAGTCAAACGTATGGGGGCCCGCAGCCCCAGCATTTT. It codes for CASSQTYGGPQPQHF.

The chain links TRBV6-5 to TRBJ1-3, with D unclear. CDR1 and CDR2 (germline): MNHEY, SVGAGI. The CDR3 has 12 residues. CDR3 sequence: CGSGHLGNTIYF. CDR3 DNA sequence: TGTGGCAGTGGGCATCTCGGAAACACCATATATTTT.

This chain connects TRBV6-5 to TRBJ2-5, with a weak D call TRBD1 (5 bases). Germline V gives CDR1 MNHEY, CDR2 SVGAGI. The CDR3 contains 14 residues. V was shortened by 7 bases and J by 4 bases, with 16 bases between the two germline ends. The chain's CDR3 is CASMEWGMRETQYF. The CDR3 nucleotides are TGTGCCAGCATGGAGTGGGGCATGCGAGAGACCCAGTACTTC.

This clone showed up just once. V is TRBV28 and J is TRBJ1-2, with 9 bases identical to TRBD1. The J segment lost 8 bases and the V segment lost 4 bases, leaving 8 bases of the junction unmatched. CDR1 and CDR2 (germline): MDHEN, SYDVKM. The CDR3 has 14 residues. Here the CDR3 DNA reads TGTGCCAGCAGTTACACAGGGGGCTCTGTAGGCTACACCTTC. Residues: CASSYTGGSVGYTF.

This sequence joins TRBV5-6 and TRBJ1-2, with D hard to call. V was cut by 4 bases and J by 4 bases, with 14 bases left in between. Germline V lookup: CDR1 SGHDT, CDR2 YYEEEE. The CDR3 extends over 14 amino acids. In DNA, the CDR3 is TGTGCCAGCAGCCCGGAAGGACTGTTCTATGGCTACACCTTC. It translates to CASSPEGLFYGYTF.

This rearrangement joins TRBV3-1 (or the pseudogene TRBV3-2) to TRBJ1-1; D is perhaps TRBD1 (5 bases). This CDR3 contains 14 residues. V shed 0 bases and J shed 6 bases, with 11 bases lying between them. Germline lookup yields CDR1 LGHDT and CDR2 YNNKEL (reference sequence). Here the CDR3 reads CASSQETRGSEAFF. CDR3 coding DNA: TGTGCCAGCAGCCAAGAAACTCGGGGGTCTGAAGCTTTCTTT.

The chain uses TRBV28 and TRBJ1-1, with D perhaps TRBD1 (6 bases). The CDR3 length is 17 residues. Germline V gives CDR1 MDHEN, CDR2 SYDVKM. Trimming took 7 bases from V and 0 from J, leaving 21 bases between them. The CDR3 loop is CASTTRGLDSVNTEAFF. The CDR3 nucleotides are TGTGCCAGCACCACAAGGGGCCTGGACAGTGTGAACACTGAAGCTTTCTTT. Using reference TRBV28 and TRBJ1-1 for the parts outside the CDR3, the full variable domain is DVKVTQSSRYLVKRTGEKVFLECVQDMDHENMFWYRQDPGLGLRLIYFSYDVKMKEKGDIPEGYSVSREKKERFSLILESASTNQTSMYLCASTTRGLDSVNTEAFFGQGTRLTVV.

This clone was counted once. The CDR3 DNA reads as TGTGCCAGCAGCCTCAGGGTTTACAATGAGCAGTTCTTC. Amino acid sequence: CASSLRVYNEQFF. The chain uses TRBV7-2 and TRBJ2-1; possibly TRBD1 for D (5 bases). V lost 5 bases to trimming and J lost 4 bases, with 9 bases between them. CDR3 length: 13 residues. The V gene's germline CDR1 is SGHTA and CDR2 FQGNSA.

This clone was recorded a few times. DNA for the CDR3: TGTGCCAGCAGTTACTCTCCTAGCGGGGAATTTAGCACAGATACGCAGTATTTT. Protein sequence: CASSYSPSGEFSTDTQYF. This chain joins TRBV6-2 or TRBV6-3 and TRBJ2-3; 9 nucleotides line up with TRBD2. In germline, CDR1 is MNHEY, CDR2 SVGEGT. CDR3 size: 18 residues. The trim removed 0 bases at V and 0 bases at J, leaving 7 bases unmatched.

CDR3 sequence reads: CGIKGANQPQHF. CDR3 bases: TGTGGGATAAAGGGGGCTAATCAGCCCCAGCATTTT. The rearrangement joins TRBV28 to TRBJ1-5; 7 nucleotides line up with TRBD1. The CDR3 is 12 amino acids. Germline values: CDR1 MDHEN, CDR2 SYDVKM.

V and J are TRBV4-1 and TRBJ2-1; 7 bases match TRBD1. V was clipped by 3 bases and J by 6 bases; unmatched bases: 8. CDR3 length: 15 amino acids. In germline, CDR1 is MGHRA, CDR2 YSYEKL. The CDR3 spells CASSHGQAILNEQFF. The CDR3 DNA follows: TGCGCCAGCAGCCACGGACAGGCCATTCTCAATGAGCAGTTCTTC.

This clone was picked up a small number of times. V usage is TRBV19 and J usage is TRBJ1-5; 8 bases fit TRBD1. The CDR3 runs to 16 residues. Germline CDR1 is LNHDA and CDR2 is SQIVND (reference sequence). The trim removed 5 bases at V and 2 bases at J, leaving 8 bases unmatched. CDR3 sequence reads: CASSPIRGRGNQPQHF. CDR3 nucleotide sequence: TGTGCCAGTAGTCCAATCAGGGGGCGAGGCAATCAGCCCCAGCATTTT.

The chain links TRBV19 to TRBJ1-1, with TRBD1 matching over 9 bases. Looked up from germline, CDR1 is LNHDA and CDR2 is SQIVND (reference sequence). CDR3 size: 15 residues. Trimming at V came to 5 bases and at J to 4 bases, leaving 8 bases not matched to a gene. CDR3 sequence: CASSVGGQGLTEAFF. The CDR3, as DNA: TGTGCCAGTAGTGTCGGGGGACAGGGACTCACTGAAGCTTTCTTT.

The rearrangement joins TRBV19 to TRBJ2-5; TRBD1 is a possible D gene (7 bases). CDR1 is LNHDA, CDR2 SQIVND, per germline (reference sequence). The CDR3 is 17 amino acids. V was shortened by 4 bases and J by 5 bases, with 23 bases between the two germline ends. CDR3 amino acids: CASSTQRHRGGIETQYF. Written as DNA, the CDR3 is TGTGCCAGTAGTACACAACGCCACAGGGGCGGGATCGAGACCCAGTACTTC.

The chain carries TRBV27 and TRBJ1-1, with a possible D match to TRBD1 (5 bases). Trimming cost V 6 bases and J 5 bases, with 7 bases left between them. This CDR3 comprises 11 residues. Per the germline V gene, CDR1 is MNHEY and CDR2 is SMNVEV (reference sequence). CDR3 DNA: TGTGCCAGCAGGGGGCATACTGAAGCTTTCTTT. Translating gives CASRGHTEAFF.